These 30 T cell receptor beta chains share one sample of origin, sequenced in a study of shared clonotypes between healthy human individuals. Using immunoSEQ multiplex PCR, the repertoire was profiled, and TCRdb retains in-frame clones only, with some absent. The sample shows 950,000 to 1,300,000 clones, approximately 72% of them seen only once. Source material: memory CD4+ T cells sorted from blood. Subset meaning: CD45RA-negative fraction. These receptors all come from a man between 18 and 29 years old in good health.

This clone was observed a single time. The DNA for the CDR3 is TGTGCCAGCTCACCGGCGACAGGTATGAACACTGAAGCTTTCTTT. The encoded protein is CASSPATGMNTEAFF. The V gene is TRBV18, the J gene TRBJ1-1; D is perhaps TRBD1 (6 bases). CDR3 length: 15 amino acids. The germline V gene has CDR1 KGHSH and CDR2 LQKENI. Trimming shortened V by 3 bases and J by 0 bases, and 11 bases separated the two germline ends. Based on the CDR3 plus reference TRBV18 and TRBJ1-1, the full variable domain is NAGVMQNPRHLVRRRGQEARLRCSPMKGHSHVYWYRQLPEEGLKFMVYLQKENIIDESGMPKERFSAEFPKEGPSILRIQQVVRGDSAAYFCASSPATGMNTEAFFGQGTRLTVV.

The J gene is TRBJ2-1, the V gene TRBV6-4; D is possibly TRBD1 (5 bases). The CDR3 covers 14 residues. V gave up 9 bases and J gave up 2 bases, with 14 bases separating them. Germline CDR1 reads MRHNA; CDR2 reads SNTAGT. The CDR3 here is CARTGAPTYNEQFF. The CDR3 bases are TGTGCCAGGACTGGGGCGCCTACCTACAATGAGCAGTTCTTC.

The chain carries TRBV5-1 and TRBJ2-3; no firm D call. V lost 0 bases and J 4 bases, leaving 9 bases between the germline ends. This CDR3 comprises 14 residues. In germline, CDR1 is SGHRS, CDR2 YFSETQ. The CDR3 here is CASSLGAAPDTQYF. The CDR3 bases are TGCGCCAGCAGCTTGGGTGCGGCGCCAGATACGCAGTATTTT.

V gene TRBV11-2 combines with J gene TRBJ2-1, with 9 bases lining up with TRBD2. Germline CDR1 and CDR2: SGHAT and FQNNGV. The V segment lost 3 bases and the J segment 10 bases; nucleotides outside the gene matches: 4. The CDR3 consists of 13 residues. Here the CDR3 reads CASSFGREGEQFF. The CDR3 nucleotides are TGTGCCAGCAGCTTTGGGCGGGAGGGCGAGCAGTTCTTC.

The V and J genes are TRBV10-1 and TRBJ1-1; TRBD1 is a possible D gene (5 bases). The germline V and J ends were trimmed by 0 bases and 11 bases, with 13 bases remaining between them. Germline lookup yields CDR1 WNHNN and CDR2 SYGVQD (reference sequence). This CDR3 spans 13 amino acids. Here the CDR3 reads CASSESAQGLAFF. CDR3 in DNA: TGCGCCAGCAGTGAGTCTGCGCAGGGACTGGCTTTCTTT.

The table lists this clone with a few counts. The chain links TRBV2 to TRBJ1-5; a weak D match, TRBD1 (5 bases). This CDR3 is built from 14 residues. With 3 bases removed from V and 5 bases from J, the gap between germline ends came to 11 bases. Germline values: CDR1 SNHLY, CDR2 FYNNEI. CDR3: CASSDRERYQPQHF. CDR3 bases: TGTGCCAGCAGTGACAGGGAAAGATATCAGCCCCAGCATTTT.

This chain connects TRBV7-2 to TRBJ2-3, with 7 bases matching TRBD1. With V trimmed by 5 bases and J by 4 bases, 9 bases remained unmatched. The CDR3 length is 15 residues. The germline V gene encodes CDR1 SGHTA and CDR2 FQGNSA. The CDR3 reads CASSGSRQGADTQYF. The CDR3 DNA is TGTGCCAGCAGCGGGTCGCGACAGGGTGCAGATACGCAGTATTTT. Based on the CDR3 plus reference TRBV7-2 and TRBJ2-3, the full variable domain is GAGVSQSPSNKVTEKGKDVELRCDPISGHTALYWYRQSLGQGLEFLIYFQGNSAPDKSGLPSDRFSAERTGGSVSTLTIQRTQQEDSAVYLCASSGSRQGADTQYFGPGTRLTVL.

The rearrangement joins TRBV7-2 to TRBJ2-1, with D possibly matching TRBD2 (5 bases). The CDR3 spans 15 residues. Trimming took 5 bases from V and 3 from J, leaving 14 bases between them. Germline V CDR1 and CDR2: SGHTA, FQGNSA. Here the CDR3 DNA reads TGTGCCAGCAGCCCCCCCGGAGGCTACTACAATGAGCAGTTCTTC. This gives the protein CASSPPGGYYNEQFF.

This clone was recorded a few times. V usage is TRBV28 and J usage is TRBJ1-4, with D unclear. CDR3 length equals 13 residues. With 6 bases removed from V and 7 bases from J, the gap between germline ends came to 12 bases. Germline V gives CDR1 MDHEN, CDR2 SYDVKM. DNA for the CDR3: TGTGCCAGCAGCCCGAGCCATAGTGAAAAACTGTTTTTT. Amino acid sequence: CASSPSHSEKLFF.

The chain joins TRBV29-1 to TRBJ2-1; possibly TRBD1 for D (6 bases). Trimming removed 5 bases at V and 8 bases at J, with 16 bases between. The CDR3 has 13 residues. Germline loops: CDR1 SQVTM, CDR2 ANQGSEA. The CDR3 DNA reads TGCAGCGTTTTGGCAGGGGTTATACATGAGCAGTTCTTC. Translating gives CSVLAGVIHEQFF.

The V call is TRBV5-6, the J call TRBJ1-2, with D perhaps TRBD1 (6 bases). Per germline, CDR1 SGHDT and CDR2 YYEEEE. The CDR3 is 14 residues long. Trimming removed 0 bases at V and 7 bases at J, with 13 bases between. This CDR3 is CASSLGSGASGYTF. The CDR3 coding sequence is TGTGCCAGCAGCTTGGGATCGGGGGCCTCTGGCTACACCTTC. Using reference TRBV5-6 and TRBJ1-2 for the parts outside the CDR3, the full variable domain is DAGVTQSPTHLIKTRGQQVTLRCSPKSGHDTVSWYQQALGQGPQFIFQYYEEEERQRGNFPDRFSGHQFPNYSSELNVNALLLGDSALYLCASSLGSGASGYTFGSGTRLTVV.

The genes are TRBV6-5 and TRBJ2-3; 8 positions match TRBD2. With 6 bases clipped from V and 5 bases from J, the junction kept 4 bases outside the gene matches. The CDR3 has 13 residues. CDR1 and CDR2 from the germline V gene are MNHEY and SVGAGI. CDR3: CASRSLAGDTQYF. The CDR3 bases are TGTGCCAGCAGGTCCCTAGCGGGAGATACGCAGTATTTT.

The genes are TRBV7-2 and TRBJ2-3; 12 nucleotides align to TRBD2. The CDR3 is made up of 18 amino acids. V shed 4 bases, J shed 2 bases, and the junction held 10 bases outside the gene matches. CDR1 and CDR2 (germline): SGHTA, FQGNSA. The CDR3 DNA is TGTGCCAGCAGCTGGGGGGATGGACTAGCGGGGATCACAGATACGCAGTATTTT. This encodes CASSWGDGLAGITDTQYF.

The genes are TRBV5-4 and TRBJ2-3, with 11 nucleotides matching TRBD2. J gave up 1 base and V 4 bases, and 8 bases lay outside the gene matches. The CDR3 is made up of 17 amino acids. Germline CDR1 SGHNT, CDR2 YYREEE (reference sequence). The CDR3 protein is CASSRQLTSGGTDTQYF. The CDR3 nucleotides are TGTGCCAGCAGCCGGCAACTGACTAGCGGGGGCACAGATACGCAGTATTTT.

Points on this clone: This sample includes further DNA sequences coding for the same CDR3. The V call is TRBV20-1, the J call TRBJ1-2; unclear D gene. With 4 bases removed from V and 5 bases from J, the gap between germline ends came to 8 bases. Germline CDR1 DFQATT, CDR2 SNEGSKA (reference sequence). CDR3 length: 11 residues. The CDR3 DNA is TGCAGTGCTACCGGAGGATATGGCTACACCTTC. This gives the protein CSATGGYGYTF.

This clone occurred once. The chain couples TRBV5-1 to TRBJ2-2; tentatively, D is TRBD1 (5 bases). The V and J ends lost 3 bases and 1 base respectively, with 13 bases between them. Germline V gene data show CDR1 as SGHRS and CDR2 as YFSETQ. This CDR3 comprises 16 residues. CDR3 in DNA: TGCGCCAGCAGCTCCCGAACTACAGGGAACACCGGGGAGCTGTTTTTT. Translating gives CASSSRTTGNTGELFF.

The gene calls are TRBV5-4 and TRBJ1-1; D is undetermined. The CDR3 has 16 amino acids. The V end lost 4 bases, the J end lost 3 bases, and 19 bases lay between the germline ends. The germline V gene has CDR1 SGHNT and CDR2 YYREEE (reference sequence). The CDR3 coding sequence is TGTGCCAGCAGCCTGGGTGGCGGGGTGGGAGACACTGAAGCTTTCTTT. Its protein is CASSLGGGVGDTEAFF.

The CDR3 nucleotides read TGTGCCAGCAGTTTCGGACGCCAATCCGAGCAGTACTTC. It translates to CASSFGRQSEQYF. V is TRBV2 and J is TRBJ2-7, with no clear D. From germline, CDR1 is SNHLY and CDR2 FYNNEI. The CDR3 loop spans 13 amino acids. Between the trimmed V and J ends, which lost 5 bases and 6 bases, there was a span of 14 bases.

The chain has TRBV7-2 and TRBJ2-3; D possibly corresponds to TRBD1 (6 bases). V dropped 1 base and J dropped 7 bases, with 12 bases sitting between them. This CDR3 comprises 14 residues. The germline CDR1 and CDR2 sequences are SGHTA and FQGNSA. As DNA, the CDR3 is TGTGCCAGCAGCTTAGATACAGGGATTAATACGCAGTATTTT. Translating gives CASSLDTGINTQYF. Full variable domain (rest looked up from reference TRBV7-2 and TRBJ2-3): GAGVSQSPSNKVTEKGKDVELRCDPISGHTALYWYRQSLGQGLEFLIYFQGNSAPDKSGLPSDRFSAERTGGSVSTLTIQRTQQEDSAVYLCASSLDTGINTQYFGPGTRLTVL.

The rearrangement joins TRBV10-3 to TRBJ2-3, with D unclear. Germline V CDR1 and CDR2: ENHRY, SYGVKD. The V end lost 5 bases, the J end lost 0 bases, and 3 bases lay between the germline ends. There are 12 residues in the CDR3. DNA of the CDR3: TGTGCCATCAGTAGGAGCACAGATACGCAGTATTTT. This encodes CAISRSTDTQYF.

V is TRBV9 and J is TRBJ2-5; 8 bases match TRBD1. The better agreement between TRBJ2-7 and the DNA end casts doubt on the J call. The CDR3 is 16 residues long. The V gene's germline CDR1 is SGDLS and CDR2 YYNGEE. The chain's CDR3 is CASSDSRQGPKYEQYF. The CDR3 DNA sequence: TGTGCCAGCAGCGACTCCAGACAGGGGCCAAAGTACGAGCAGTACTTC.

The chain joins TRBV12-5 to TRBJ1-1; 11 bases fit TRBD1. The germline V gene has CDR1 LGHNT and CDR2 FRNRAP. The ends lost 1 base at V and 8 bases at J; junction bases unmatched: 3. The CDR3 totals 14 residues. CDR3 in DNA: TGTGCTAGTGGTTTGGACGGACAGGGGGCAGAAGCTTTCTTT. This gives the protein CASGLDGQGAEAFF.

This clone was recorded a few times. The CDR3 reads CASSLDNGRYQPQHF. Written as DNA, the CDR3 is TGTGCCAGCAGCTTAGATAACGGGAGGTATCAGCCCCAGCATTTT. The chain joins TRBV11-2 to TRBJ1-5, with no clear D. From germline, CDR1 is SGHAT and CDR2 FQNNGV. Trimming shortened V by 0 bases and J by 5 bases, and 11 bases separated the two germline ends. The CDR3 has 15 residues.

The rearrangement uses TRBV29-1 and TRBJ1-2; maybe TRBD1 (5 bases). CDR3 size: 14 residues. Germline CDR1 SQVTM, CDR2 ANQGSEA. The V end was cut by 6 bases, the J end by 2 bases, with 16 bases between. For the CDR3, the DNA is TGCAGCGTAGTTTCGCTGGGGGAAAACTATGGCTACACCTTC. As protein: CSVVSLGENYGYTF.

The J gene is TRBJ2-5, the V gene TRBV30; D tentatively fits TRBD1 or TRBD2 (6 bases each). The CDR3 has 12 residues. Germline CDR1 reads GTSNPN; CDR2 reads SVGIG (reference sequence). With 3 bases removed from V and 7 bases from J, the gap between germline ends came to 12 bases. The CDR3 loop is CAWRPKGGTQYF. CDR3 sequence (DNA): TGTGCCTGGAGGCCAAAGGGGGGGACCCAGTACTTC.

This clone was detected only a few times. The V gene is TRBV18, the J gene TRBJ1-1; D is unresolved. The CDR3 is 15 amino acids. V was pared by 4 bases and J by 0 bases, with 12 bases between. Germline V gene sequence: CDR1 KGHSH, CDR2 LQKENI. In DNA form, the CDR3 reads TGTGCCAGCTCACTACTTGGGGTTATGAACACTGAAGCTTTCTTT. This codes for CASSLLGVMNTEAFF. Full variable domain (outside the CDR3, taken from reference TRBV18 and TRBJ1-1): NAGVMQNPRHLVRRRGQEARLRCSPMKGHSHVYWYRQLPEEGLKFMVYLQKENIIDESGMPKERFSAEFPKEGPSILRIQQVVRGDSAAYFCASSLLGVMNTEAFFGQGTRLTVV.

CDR3 loop: CASSLSRTGGKEQYF. In DNA, the CDR3 is TGTGCCAGCAGCTTATCTCGGACGGGCGGGAAAGAGCAGTACTTC. The chain joins TRBV7-2 to TRBJ2-7; maybe TRBD2 (6 bases). V lost 2 bases and J 7 bases, leaving 18 bases between the germline ends. The CDR3 is 15 amino acids. Germline V lookup: CDR1 SGHTA, CDR2 FQGNSA.

The rearrangement links TRBV5-6 to TRBJ2-1; weak D call: TRBD2 (5 bases). This CDR3 has 16 amino acids. CDR1 is SGHDT and CDR2 is YYEEEE in the germline V gene. V lost 1 base to trimming and J lost 2 bases, with 13 bases between them. The CDR3: CASSLPPSSTYNEQFF. The CDR3 DNA follows: TGTGCCAGCAGCTTGCCCCCTAGCAGTACCTACAATGAGCAGTTCTTC.

This clone has a handful of counts. This rearrangement joins TRBV6-5 to TRBJ1-1, with 8 bases that match TRBD1. J was trimmed by 7 bases and V by 6 bases; bases with no gene match: 4. The CDR3 is made up of 12 amino acids. Germline V lookup: CDR1 MNHEY, CDR2 SVGAGI. The chain's CDR3 is CASRTGGGEAFF. CDR3 DNA: TGTGCCAGCAGAACAGGGGGGGGTGAAGCTTTCTTT.

The chain has TRBV9 and TRBJ1-2; tentative D call: TRBD1 (5 bases). This CDR3 spans 13 amino acids. Looked up from germline, CDR1 is SGDLS and CDR2 is YYNGEE. The V end was cut by 0 bases, the J end by 6 bases, with 9 bases between. The CDR3: CASSVGGTHGYTF. The CDR3 nucleotides read TGTGCCAGCAGCGTAGGAGGGACGCATGGCTACACCTTC.